The TCR beta chain described here comes from a study of blood T cell repertoires in COVID-19. Generated by immunoSEQ multiplex PCR, the TCRdb table keeps only in-frame clones and is missing some. The data show about 110,000 clones, approximately 80% seen once. Germline values: CDR1 MDHEN, CDR2 SYDVKM. This CDR3 is 17 amino acids long. Trimming took 3 bases from V and 6 from J, leaving 20 bases between them. The source of this sequence is a woman in her 70s with acute or convalescent COVID-19. Sample: peripheral blood. V gene TRBV28 combines with J gene TRBJ1-4; D unclear. The CDR3 DNA sequence: TGTGCCAGCAGTTTCAATCGGGAGGCTCGGAAATATGAAAAACTGTTTTTT. It is translated as CASSFNREARKYEKLFF.